This TCR beta chain was observed in a study of T cell responses to AZD1222 COVID-19 vaccine. Whole-study context: Second-dose groups at about 4 or about 12 weeks were pooled.

A remark on this clone: No antigen is known for it.

The table came from immunoSEQ multiplex PCR; TCRdb's copy has only in-frame clones and leaves some out. The table includes 95,000 to 150,000 clones, approximately 88% detected once. Study-wide points: Among those given AZD1222, only six were seropositive at baseline. As reported, nearly half of all spike-specific TCRs target variant regions that are unmutated. Spike-specific TCRs gained breadth and depth after people received two AZD1222 doses.

CDR1 and CDR2 from the germline V gene are SGHNT and YENEEA. The ends lost 1 base at V and 4 bases at J; junction bases unmatched: 6. This CDR3 has 17 residues. The receptor's source is an adult in good health. The chain carries TRBV11-3 and TRBJ2-3; 12 bases match TRBD2. The material sequenced was peripheral blood, taken on day 0 of AZD1222 vaccination. The CDR3 sequence is CASSLASGRVMADTQYF. DNA for the CDR3: TGTGCCAGCAGCTTAGCTAGCGGGAGGGTGATGGCAGATACGCAGTATTTT.